This T cell receptor (beta chain) was identified during a study of beta chain features in type 1 diabetes. This clone showed up just a few times. Germline V gives CDR1 SGHTA, CDR2 FQGNSA. V was cut by 5 bases and J by 5 bases, with 18 bases left in between. There are 16 residues in the CDR3. CD45RO/CCR7/CD25/CD127/CD95/CD27 sorting isolated CD4+ naive, central memory, regulatory and stem cell-like memory cells. Sequencing targeted expressed TCRB transcripts, as all isolated RNA had been reverse transcribed. The repertoire was sequenced with immunoSEQ multiplex PCR; TCRdb's copy has only in-frame clones and lacks some. The data hold around 250,000 clones, with about 30% observed a single time.

The receptor was isolated from a man younger than 40 in good health. The specimen sequenced was central memory CD4+ T cells from blood. The genes are TRBV7-2 and TRBJ2-2; D might be TRBD1 (6 bases). Here the CDR3 DNA reads TGTGCCAGCAGCCAACAGGGTGGGCAGCTAACCGGGGAGCTGTTTTTT. Translated: CASSQQGGQLTGELFF.